The 17 T cell receptor beta chains presented below share a single source sample, sequenced in a study of blood T cell repertoires in COVID-19. Sequenced by immunoSEQ multiplex PCR; TCRdb stores in-frame clones only, minus some. The sample shows fewer than 50,000 clones, around 88% of them seen only once. Material for sequencing was peripheral blood. The receptors shown here come from a human donor in a cohort sampled during active COVID-19.

This rearrangement joins TRBV3-1 (or the pseudogene TRBV3-2) to TRBJ2-1; 11 bases line up with TRBD2. The CDR3 runs 17 residues. V lost 1 base, J lost 5 bases, and 7 bases stayed unmatched. Germline values: CDR1 LGHDT, CDR2 YNNKEL (reference sequence). The CDR3 DNA is TGTGCCAGCAGCCAAGCGTTTAGCGGGAGGGGGAACAATGAGCAGTTCTTC. Amino acid sequence: CASSQAFSGRGNNEQFF.

The rearrangement links TRBV2 to TRBJ2-2; D is perhaps TRBD2 (5 bases). Trimming left V 1 base short and J 5 bases short, with 17 bases between. The CDR3 contains 17 residues. In germline, CDR1 is SNHLY, CDR2 FYNNEI. Here the CDR3 reads CASSEGRLHPGTGELFF. CDR3 nucleotides: TGTGCCAGCAGTGAAGGGAGACTCCACCCGGGGACCGGGGAGCTGTTTTTT.

This chain uses TRBV6-6 with TRBJ1-5; possibly TRBD1 for D (5 bases). The CDR3 is 15 amino acids. The germline V gene has CDR1 MNHNY and CDR2 SVGAGI (reference sequence). V was clipped by 2 bases and J by 1 base, with 9 bases between them. The CDR3 coding sequence is TGTGCCAGCAGTTACGACAGTGGGAGCAATCAGCCCCAGCATTTT. Amino acid sequence: CASSYDSGSNQPQHF.

In this sample, this clone turned up once. The chain combines TRBV3-1 (or the pseudogene TRBV3-2) with TRBJ2-1, with a possible D match to TRBD1 (6 bases). This CDR3 spans 17 amino acids. Per the germline V gene, CDR1 is LGHDT and CDR2 is YNNKEL (reference sequence). V was shortened by 4 bases and J by 0 bases, with 16 bases between the two germline ends. This CDR3 is CASSPGTTITSYNEQFF. The CDR3 DNA sequence: TGTGCCAGCAGCCCCGGGACAACCATAACCTCCTACAATGAGCAGTTCTTC.

The chain employs TRBV6-2 or TRBV6-3 and TRBJ2-3; a possible D gene is TRBD2 (5 bases). V lost 4 bases and J lost 4, with 18 bases in between. CDR1 and CDR2 from the germline V gene are MNHEY and SVGEGT. The CDR3 consists of 16 residues. The CDR3 here is CASSLRVQTPADTQYF. The CDR3, as DNA: TGTGCCAGCAGTTTGAGGGTACAAACGCCCGCAGATACGCAGTATTTT.

The genes are TRBV7-6 and TRBJ1-1, with D perhaps matching TRBD1 (5 bases). This CDR3 has 17 residues. V was pared by 7 bases and J by 0 bases, with 21 bases between. Germline loops: CDR1 SGHVS, CDR2 FNYEAQ. The CDR3 region is CASTILPGRSLNTEAFF. The CDR3 bases are TGTGCCAGCACCATTTTGCCAGGGCGATCCCTGAACACTGAAGCTTTCTTT.

This clone appeared a single time. The chain recombines TRBV19 with TRBJ1-1; 10 positions match TRBD1. Germline V CDR1 and CDR2: LNHDA, SQIVND (reference sequence). V trimming: 5 bases; J trimming: 4 bases; junction bases outside the gene matches: 10. The CDR3 covers 16 residues. The CDR3 nucleotides are TGTGCCAGTAGTGTCGGGACAGGGGAGACGAGCACTGAAGCTTTCTTT. It encodes CASSVGTGETSTEAFF.

This chain uses TRBV19 with TRBJ1-3; no firm D call. The germline V and J ends were trimmed by 6 bases and 0 bases, with 12 bases remaining between them. Germline V lookup: CDR1 LNHDA, CDR2 SQIVND (reference sequence). This CDR3 is 15 amino acids long. The CDR3 sequence is CASRDFPSSGNTIYF. The CDR3 DNA follows: TGTGCCAGTAGGGACTTTCCGAGCTCTGGAAACACCATATATTTT.

The chain carries TRBV2 and TRBJ2-7, with D maybe TRBD2 (7 bases). There are 19 residues in the CDR3. V lost 4 bases and J lost 0, with 25 bases in between. CDR1 SNHLY and CDR2 FYNNEI come from the germline V gene. For the CDR3, the DNA is TGTGCCAGCAGTGCAACCAGGGGTTCGCTTACGGGGGGCTCCTACGAGCAGTACTTC. Translating gives CASSATRGSLTGGSYEQYF.

The chain joins TRBV24-1 to TRBJ2-3, with D perhaps matching TRBD2 (7 bases). Germline values: CDR1 KGHDR, CDR2 SFDVKD. Trimming took 7 bases from V and 4 from J, leaving 17 bases between them. The CDR3 runs 15 residues. The CDR3 region has the DNA TGTGCCACCAGGGGGGGGGCCTTATCCGCAGATACGCAGTATTTT. Its translation: CATRGGALSADTQYF.

The J gene is TRBJ2-1, the V gene TRBV27; 9 bases map to TRBD1. Germline V CDR1 and CDR2: MNHEY, SMNVEV (reference sequence). The junction had 13 bases not matched to a gene; V was cut back by 1 base and J by 12 bases. CDR3 length equals 16 residues. Here the CDR3 reads CASSLLNPGTGLGQFF. In DNA form, the CDR3 reads TGTGCCAGCAGTTTATTGAATCCCGGGACAGGGCTCGGGCAGTTCTTC.

The chain is built from TRBV7-9 and TRBJ1-6; D call uncertain. CDR1 and CDR2 from the germline V gene are SEHNR and FQNEAQ (reference sequence). CDR3 size: 12 residues. V lost 1 base and J lost 9, with 4 bases in between. CDR3 loop: CASSLDSSPLHF. CDR3 bases: TGTGCCAGCAGCTTAGACTCTTCACCCCTCCACTTT.

This clone was observed a few times. This chain links TRBV28 with TRBJ2-2; 8 bases line up with TRBD1. Germline lookup yields CDR1 MDHEN and CDR2 SYDVKM. CDR3 length equals 14 residues. V gave up 7 bases and J gave up 5 bases; unmatched junction bases: 6. The CDR3, as DNA: TGTGCCAGCACCCTGACAGGGGAGACCGGGGAGCTGTTTTTT. This sequence encodes CASTLTGETGELFF.

This chain links TRBV30 with TRBJ1-1; possible D gene TRBD1, 5 bases. CDR3 length: 13 residues. The V and J ends lost 4 bases and 1 base respectively, with 10 bases between them. Germline values: CDR1 GTSNPN, CDR2 SVGIG (reference sequence). The CDR3 region has the DNA TGTGCCTGGACCCTTGGGGCGAACACTGAAGCTTTCTTT. Translation: CAWTLGANTEAFF.

This clone occurred once. The V call is TRBV19, the J call TRBJ2-2, with a weak D call TRBD1 (6 bases). CDR1 is LNHDA and CDR2 is SQIVND in the germline V gene (reference sequence). Deletions cut 4 bases from V and 4 bases from J, with 7 bases between. The CDR3 length is 13 residues. The CDR3 loop reads CASSRQATGELFF. As DNA, the CDR3 is TGTGCCAGTAGTAGACAGGCCACCGGGGAGCTGTTTTTT.

This chain uses TRBV12-5 with TRBJ2-5; D unclear. CDR3 size: 13 residues. The V and J ends lost 3 bases and 1 base respectively, with 6 bases between them. CDR1 and CDR2 from the germline V gene are LGHNT and FRNRAP. The DNA for the CDR3 is TGTGCTAGTGGTTTTGGCCCCCAAGAGACCCAGTACTTC. Translating gives CASGFGPQETQYF.

The rearrangement joins TRBV3-1 (or the pseudogene TRBV3-2) to TRBJ2-5, with 9 bases fitting TRBD2. CDR3 length: 14 amino acids. Germline CDR1 and CDR2: LGHDT and YNNKEL (reference sequence). Trimming removed 8 bases from V and 5 bases from J; junction bases left unmatched: 9. This CDR3 reads CASSWFSGSETQYF. In DNA, the CDR3 is TGTGCCAGCTCGTGGTTTAGCGGGAGTGAGACCCAGTACTTC.